Detailed here is one TCR beta chain. The length of the CDR3 is 16 residues. The V gene's germline CDR1 is DFQATT and CDR2 SNEGSKA (reference sequence). Trimming took off 3 bases at V and 5 bases at J, with 22 bases between the two ends. PCR was performed a second time for roughly 7 to 12 cycles using a sample-barcoded 5' primer and a J-beta primer mix. Each cDNA molecule was tagged by a template-switch adaptor with 12 random nucleotides. One entry per CDR3 protein, called by TCRdb with MiXCR from the 5' RACE reads. Of 1.5 million to 2 million distinct CDR3 sequences listed, roughly 27% are singletons. The sample is drawn from a study of blood T cells in healthy people across ages. The people who gave samples were healthy Caucasians from Russia, aged 6 to 90. Per sample, no less than 5 micrograms of total RNA were extracted.

Sequenced material: blood. This clonotype was sampled from a woman in her 30s in good health. This chain links TRBV20-1 with TRBJ2-5, with a weak D call TRBD2 (6 bases). The chain's CDR3 is CSASSAEGRGGETQYF. The CDR3 DNA follows: TGCAGTGCTAGTTCGGCAGAAGGTAGAGGAGGGGAGACCCAGTACTTC.